These T cell receptor beta chains were read from a single sample in a study of shared clonotypes between healthy human individuals. Clones were read by immunoSEQ multiplex PCR, and TCRdb kept only the in-frame ones, dropping some. This sample has about 2,100,000 clones, with 85% to 95% found just once. The sequencing input was naive CD8+ T cells from PBMCs. The receptors shown here come from a man between 18 and 35 years old in good health. Some clones in this sample may be carry-over from other donors' samples. Both conserved end residues are part of each CDR3. A D gene is named only where the DNA matches it firmly. Where a row states a size, it is once, few, many or the class of an expanded clone; other rows omit it.

J gene,V gene,clone size,D gene,CDR3 protein,CDR3 DNA
TRBJ1-4,TRBV28,NA,NA,CASSFTGPGEKLFF,TGTGCCAGCAGTTTCACAGGACCGGGGGAAAAACTGTTTTTT
TRBJ1-1,TRBV27,NA,NA,CASSSLGPLNTEAFF,TGTGCCAGCAGTTCTCTAGGGCCCCTGAACACTGAAGCTTTCTTT
TRBJ2-3,TRBV7-9,once,NA,CASSPGVQGSTDTQYF,TGTGCCAGCAGCCCAGGGGTTCAGGGGAGCACAGATACGCAGTATTTT
TRBJ2-1,TRBV7-9,NA,TRBD2,CASSPNSGRAFNEQFF,TGTGCCAGCAGCCCAAATAGCGGGAGGGCGTTCAATGAGCAGTTCTTC
TRBJ2-7,TRBV29-1,NA,NA,CSVQDGGPYEQYF,TGCAGCGTCCAGGACGGAGGTCCCTACGAGCAGTACTTC
TRBJ2-2,TRBV7-2,NA,NA,CASSSDSIANTGELFF,TGTGCCAGCAGCTCAGACAGCATCGCGAACACCGGGGAGCTGTTTTTT
TRBJ2-7,TRBV4-2,NA,TRBD2,CASSQDGTSGLSYSYEQYF,TGTGCCAGCAGCCAAGATGGGACTAGCGGGCTTTCCTACTCCTACGAGCAGTACTTC
TRBJ2-1,TRBV29-1,NA,TRBD2,CSVDLFRGEVYNEQFF,TGCAGCGTTGACCTCTTTCGGGGGGAAGTCTACAATGAGCAGTTCTTC
TRBJ2-5,TRBV7-7,NA,TRBD2,CASSLEFSGGRGTQYF,TGTGCCAGCAGCTTAGAATTTTCGGGCGGGAGGGGGACCCAGTACTTC
TRBJ2-7,TRBV27,NA,NA,CASSRLGTRHSYEQYF,TGTGCCAGCAGCAGACTCGGGACTCGCCACTCCTACGAGCAGTACTTC
TRBJ2-5,TRBV28,NA,NA,CASRFRQLDQETQYF,TGTGCCAGCAGGTTCCGGCAACTAGACCAAGAGACCCAGTACTTC
TRBJ2-3,TRBV27,NA,TRBD2,CASSMGTSASTDTQYF,TGTGCCAGCAGTATGGGGACTAGCGCTAGCACAGATACGCAGTATTTT
TRBJ2-2,TRBV9,NA,TRBD1,CASRLTGRDTGELFF,TGTGCCAGCAGGCTGACAGGGCGCGACACCGGGGAGCTGTTTTTT
TRBJ2-2,TRBV11-3,NA,TRBD2,CASSFGLAGGYPAGELFF,TGTGCCAGCAGCTTCGGCCTAGCGGGAGGGTATCCCGCCGGGGAGCTGTTTTTT
TRBJ2-7,TRBV2,NA,TRBD1,CASRGTGGPYEQYF,TGTGCCAGCAGAGGGACAGGGGGCCCCTACGAGCAGTACTTC
TRBJ2-7,TRBV9,NA,TRBD2,CASSGAGGSYEQYF,TGTGCCAGCAGCGGGGCGGGAGGCTCCTACGAGCAGTACTTC
TRBJ1-2,TRBV19,few,NA,CASTPVRGYTF,TGTGCCAGTACTCCGGTCCGGGGCTACACCTTC
TRBJ1-1,TRBV9,NA,NA,CASSPSGQTNTEAFF,TGTGCCAGCAGCCCTTCTGGACAGACGAACACTGAAGCTTTCTTT
TRBJ2-4,TRBV28,NA,TRBD2,CASSLAGEAKNIQYF,TGTGCCAGCAGTCTAGCGGGAGAGGCCAAAAACATTCAGTACTTC
TRBJ2-7,TRBV7-6,NA,NA,CASSALVAVEYEQYF,TGTGCCAGCAGCGCGTTGGTTGCGGTTGAGTACGAGCAGTACTTC
TRBJ2-7,TRBV28,NA,NA,CASSFVGPGYEQYF,TGTGCCAGCAGTTTTGTGGGACCGGGCTACGAGCAGTACTTC
TRBJ2-1,TRBV28,NA,TRBD2,CASSSTLAGSYNEQFF,TGTGCCAGCAGCTCCACCCTAGCGGGGTCCTACAATGAGCAGTTCTTC
TRBJ2-7,TRBV5-6,NA,TRBD1,CASSWDRSPYEQYF,TGTGCCAGCAGCTGGGACAGGAGCCCCTACGAGCAGTACTTC
TRBJ1-4,TRBV25-1,NA,NA,CASGDSRDGLLFF,TGTGCCAGCGGGGATAGTCGGGACGGTCTACTGTTTTTT
TRBJ2-1,TRBV27,few,NA,CASSLSRGPYNEQFF,TGTGCCAGCAGTTTATCCCGGGGGCCCTACAATGAGCAGTTCTTC
TRBJ2-4,TRBV6-9,once,TRBD2,CASSPRTSRDIQYF,TGTGCCAGCAGTCCACGGACTAGCCGGGACATTCAGTACTTC
TRBJ2-2,TRBV5-6,few,TRBD1,CASSFGTGNTGELFF,TGTGCCAGCAGCTTTGGGACAGGGAACACCGGGGAGCTGTTTTTT